Following are 25 T cell receptor beta chains from one sample sequenced in a study of siplizumab effects on memory and regulatory T cells. Profiled with immunoSEQ multiplex PCR; TCRdb holds only in-frame clones, not every one. The sample shows some 110,000 clones, approximately 94% of them seen only once. The source material was non-Treg CD4+ T cells sorted from blood. The receptors shown here come from a human donor in good health.

The V gene is TRBV6-6, the J gene TRBJ2-1, with TRBD2 matching over 9 bases. V dropped 0 bases and J dropped 7; count of bases not matched to a gene: 7. The germline CDR1 and CDR2 sequences are MNHNY and SVGAGI (reference sequence). The CDR3 length is 16 residues. The CDR3 spells CASSYSSGSGGNEQFF. The CDR3 DNA sequence: TGTGCCAGCAGTTACTCGTCGGGTAGCGGGGGTAATGAGCAGTTCTTC.

The V call is TRBV27, the J call TRBJ2-1; 9 bases match TRBD2. CDR3 length equals 16 residues. Germline values: CDR1 MNHEY, CDR2 SMNVEV (reference sequence). V shed 5 bases, J shed 1 base, and the junction held 6 bases outside the gene matches. CDR3 amino acids: CASSPVLAGSYNEQFF. In nucleotides, the CDR3 is TGTGCCAGCAGTCCCGTACTAGCGGGTTCCTACAATGAGCAGTTCTTC.

This clone has a single count. V is TRBV4-2 and J is TRBJ1-1; maybe TRBD1 (6 bases). V lost 2 bases, J lost 5 bases, and 18 bases lay in between. Germline V gene data show CDR1 as LGHNA and CDR2 as YNFKEQ. CDR3 length: 16 residues. This CDR3 reads CASSQTVQGGVTEAFF. The CDR3 region has the DNA TGTGCCAGCAGCCAAACCGTACAGGGAGGAGTAACTGAAGCTTTCTTT.

This chain joins TRBV4-2 and TRBJ2-1, with D possibly being TRBD1 or TRBD2 (5 bases each). The V end was cut by 0 bases, the J end by 7 bases, with 10 bases between. CDR3 length equals 14 residues. Per the germline V gene, CDR1 is LGHNA and CDR2 is YNFKEQ. This CDR3 is CASSQEAGRNEQFF. Written as DNA, the CDR3 is TGTGCCAGCAGCCAAGAGGCAGGGAGAAATGAGCAGTTCTTC.

Comment on this clone: Different DNA sequences within this sample yield the same CDR3. The genes are TRBV18 and TRBJ1-1, with D maybe TRBD1 (5 bases). The V end was cut by 3 bases, the J end by 2 bases, with 7 bases between. Per the germline V gene, CDR1 is KGHSH and CDR2 is LQKENI. The CDR3 spans 13 residues. CDR3 nucleotide sequence: TGTGCCAGCTCACCTGGGGCTAACACTGAAGCTTTCTTT. Translation: CASSPGANTEAFF. Variable domain in full (rest from reference TRBV18 and TRBJ1-1): NAGVMQNPRHLVRRRGQEARLRCSPMKGHSHVYWYRQLPEEGLKFMVYLQKENIIDESGMPKERFSAEFPKEGPSILRIQQVVRGDSAAYFCASSPGANTEAFFGQGTRLTVV.

This sequence joins TRBV5-1 and TRBJ2-1; D unresolved. In germline, CDR1 is SGHRS, CDR2 YFSETQ. CDR3 length equals 14 residues. V was trimmed by 0 bases and J by 6 bases, leaving 10 bases between them. The DNA of the CDR3 is TGCGCCAGCAGCTTGGGTTATTTTATCAATGAGCAGTTCTTC. Translation: CASSLGYFINEQFF. The full variable domain, its missing parts supplied by reference TRBV5-1 and TRBJ2-1, is KAGVTQTPRYLIKTRGQQVTLSCSPISGHRSVSWYQQTPGQGLQFLFEYFSETQRNKGNFPGRFSGRQFSNSRSEMNVSTLELGDSALYLCASSLGYFINEQFFGPGTRLTVL.

The chain has TRBV7-3 and TRBJ2-2; D is possibly TRBD2 (5 bases). The germline V and J ends were trimmed by 3 bases and 0 bases, with 11 bases remaining between them. The CDR3 totals 16 residues. CDR1 SGHTA and CDR2 FQGTGA come from the germline V gene. As DNA, the CDR3 is TGTGCCAGCAGCTTTCTCAGCGGCGCGAACACCGGGGAGCTGTTTTTT. Its translation: CASSFLSGANTGELFF. The variable domain in full, with the rest retrieved from reference TRBV7-3 and TRBJ2-2, is GAGVSQTPSNKVTEKGKYVELRCDPISGHTALYWYRQSLGQGPEFLIYFQGTGAADDSGLPNDRFFAVRPEGSVSTLKIQRTERGDSAVYLCASSFLSGANTGELFFGEGSRLTVL.

The chain employs TRBV4-1 and TRBJ1-1, with a possible D match to TRBD1 (6 bases). The V and J ends lost 1 base and 6 bases respectively, with 21 bases between them. The CDR3 runs 17 residues. Germline CDR1 and CDR2: MGHRA and YSYEKL. The chain's CDR3 is CASSQATRDTGGAEAFF. For the CDR3, the DNA is TGCGCCAGCAGCCAAGCAACTCGGGACACCGGAGGGGCTGAAGCTTTCTTT.

The CDR3 reads CASSLTYSGRAISYNEQFF. In nucleotides, the CDR3 is TGTGCCAGCAGCTTAACGTATAGCGGGAGGGCCATCTCCTACAATGAGCAGTTCTTC. The chain is built from TRBV7-3 and TRBJ2-1; 11 positions agree with TRBD2. V was clipped by 0 bases and J by 0 bases; unmatched bases: 7. There are 19 residues in the CDR3. Germline CDR1 is SGHTA and CDR2 is FQGTGA.

V usage is TRBV2 and J usage is TRBJ2-7; TRBD1 aligns across 7 bases. The ends lost 4 bases at V and 6 bases at J; junction bases unmatched: 9. The CDR3 has 14 residues. Germline CDR1 SNHLY, CDR2 FYNNEI. The CDR3 is CASSVTGTRSEQYF. CDR3 DNA: TGTGCCAGCAGTGTGACAGGGACCCGCAGCGAGCAGTACTTC.

The chain combines TRBV7-9 with TRBJ1-2; no clear D gene. Germline loops: CDR1 SEHNR, CDR2 FQNEAQ (reference sequence). The germline V and J ends were trimmed by 6 bases and 5 bases, with 10 bases remaining between them. The CDR3 covers 12 residues. The CDR3 loop reads CASSSRGYGYTF. DNA for the CDR3: TGTGCCAGCAGTAGTAGAGGGTATGGCTACACCTTC.

This chain connects TRBV19 to TRBJ1-1; 7 nucleotides match TRBD1. V lost 6 bases to trimming and J lost 3 bases; unmatched junction nucleotides: 7. Germline CDR1 reads LNHDA; CDR2 reads SQIVND (reference sequence). This CDR3 has 14 amino acids. The CDR3 protein is CASRGQLGDTEAFF. CDR3 DNA sequence: TGTGCCAGTAGGGGACAGCTGGGGGACACTGAAGCTTTCTTT.

The V and J genes are TRBV10-3 and TRBJ1-3; the D is unclear. V lost 6 bases to trimming and J lost 0 bases, with 6 bases between them. This CDR3 spans 13 amino acids. Germline assignment: CDR1 ENHRY and CDR2 SYGVKD. Here the CDR3 DNA reads TGTGCCATCAGCTCGATCTCTGGAAACACCATATATTTT. Its protein is CAISSISGNTIYF.

The chain recombines TRBV2 with TRBJ2-4; D is unclear. Germline lookup yields CDR1 SNHLY and CDR2 FYNNEI. V was pared by 1 base and J by 0 bases, with 10 bases between. The CDR3 spans 16 residues. This chain's CDR3 is CASSEDSALAKNIQYF. In nucleotides, the CDR3 is TGTGCCAGCAGTGAAGATTCCGCGCTAGCCAAAAACATTCAGTACTTC.

The chain couples TRBV7-2 to TRBJ2-4; D is undetermined. Deletions cut 5 bases from V and 0 bases from J, with 14 bases between. CDR1 and CDR2 (germline): SGHTA, FQGNSA. This CDR3 region has 16 residues. As DNA, the CDR3 is TGTGCCAGCAGCCCCCGAGAACTTACAGCCAAAAACATTCAGTACTTC. Its translation is CASSPRELTAKNIQYF.

The V and J genes are TRBV12-2 and TRBJ2-3; the table's D call of TRBD2 was not tested on the DNA. TRBV12-2 is described as a pseudogene. The CDR3 is 18 amino acids. The CDR3 here is CASRLVISCGGGTDTQYF. The CDR3 coding sequence is TGTGCAAGTCGCTTAGTAATATCTTGCGGGGGCGGCACAGATACGCAGTATTTT.

The rearrangement links TRBV15 to TRBJ2-3; 8 nucleotides match TRBD2. Per the germline V gene, CDR1 is LNHNV and CDR2 is YYDKDF (reference sequence). Germline trimming cut 1 base from V and 4 bases from J; bases unmatched to any gene: 10. The CDR3 has 17 residues. The CDR3 region has the DNA TGTGCCACCAGCAGAGTGACGGGAGGGCCGTGGTCAGATACGCAGTATTTT. Translation: CATSRVTGGPWSDTQYF. Drawing the rest from reference TRBV15 and TRBJ2-3, the complete variable domain is DAMVIQNPRYQVTQFGKPVTLSCSQTLNHNVMYWYQQKSSQAPKLLFHYYDKDFNNEADTPDNFQSRRPNTSFCFLDIRSPGLGDTAMYLCATSRVTGGPWSDTQYFGPGTRLTVL.

The chain combines TRBV5-4 with TRBJ2-7, with TRBD2 matching over 7 bases. CDR1 and CDR2 (germline): SGHNT, YYREEE (reference sequence). This CDR3 spans 15 amino acids. Trimming took 0 bases from V and 0 from J; bases not matched to a gene: 3. The CDR3 nucleotides are TGTGCCAGCAGCTTGGGGCTAGCGGCCTCCTACGAGCAGTACTTC. Protein product: CASSLGLAASYEQYF.

The chain recombines TRBV6-5 with TRBJ2-3; a possible D gene is TRBD1 (5 bases). The length of the CDR3 is 12 residues. Germline V gives CDR1 MNHEY, CDR2 SVGAGI. V lost 8 bases and J 5 bases, leaving 11 bases between the germline ends. For the CDR3, the DNA is TGTGCCAGCCAGGGTTCGGAAGATACGCAGTATTTT. Amino acid sequence: CASQGSEDTQYF.

This sequence joins TRBV29-1 and TRBJ2-3; a possible D gene is TRBD2 (7 bases). V was clipped by 3 bases and J by 5 bases, with 15 bases between them. The CDR3 extends over 14 amino acids. Germline V gene sequence: CDR1 SQVTM, CDR2 ANQGSEA. CDR3 protein: CSVDPGGLGDTQYF. The CDR3 DNA follows: TGCAGCGTTGATCCGGGGGGCCTCGGAGATACGCAGTATTTT.

J is TRBJ2-3 and V is TRBV19; 9 bases agree with TRBD2. CDR1 is LNHDA, CDR2 SQIVND, per germline (reference sequence). V was clipped by 11 bases and J by 2 bases; unmatched bases: 5. The CDR3 runs to 13 residues. In nucleotides, the CDR3 is TGTGCCGTAGCGGGGGCAGACACAGATACGCAGTATTTT. Protein product: CAVAGADTDTQYF.

V usage is TRBV7-9 and J usage is TRBJ1-1; 8 bases match TRBD1. From germline, CDR1 is SEHNR and CDR2 FQNEAQ (reference sequence). The CDR3 extends over 18 amino acids. The junction had 19 bases not matched to a gene; V was cut back by 5 bases and J by 5 bases. The CDR3 DNA sequence: TGTGCCAGCAGCCTCGGGACAGGAGGGCTTGGCCGTGCTACTGAAGCTTTCTTT. It encodes CASSLGTGGLGRATEAFF.

This chain uses TRBV5-6 with TRBJ2-7; 7 positions match TRBD1. V shed 4 bases, J shed 1 base, and the junction held 2 bases outside the gene matches. The CDR3 contains 13 residues. CDR1 and CDR2 from the germline V gene are SGHDT and YYEEEE. CDR3 nucleotides: TGTGCCAGCAGCCCGGACAGGTCCTACGAGCAGTACTTC. It encodes CASSPDRSYEQYF.

This clone was seen more than once but under ten times. CDR3 sequence: CASSLVGSYEQYF. The CDR3 DNA reads TGTGCCAGCAGCTTGGTGGGCAGCTACGAGCAGTACTTC. The V call is TRBV5-4, the J call TRBJ2-7; D uncertain. The V end was cut by 0 bases, the J end by 3 bases, with 7 bases between. Germline CDR1 reads SGHNT; CDR2 reads YYREEE (reference sequence). This CDR3 comprises 13 residues. Looking up the rest from reference TRBV5-4 and TRBJ2-7 gives the full variable domain: ETGVTQSPTHLIKTRGQQVTLRCSSQSGHNTVSWYQQALGQGPQFIFQYYREEENGRGNFPPRFSGLQFPNYSSELNVNALELDDSALYLCASSLVGSYEQYFGPGTRLTVT.

This clone was seen only once. The V call is TRBV7-2, the J call TRBJ2-2; D is possibly TRBD1 or TRBD2 (6 bases each). Trimming removed 2 bases at V and 4 bases at J, with 17 bases between. CDR3 length: 17 residues. Germline V lookup: CDR1 SGHTA, CDR2 FQGNSA. CDR3 loop: CASSLTGARVGTGELFF. The CDR3 nucleotides read TGTGCCAGCAGCTTAACGGGGGCCCGAGTTGGCACCGGGGAGCTGTTTTTT. Drawing the rest from reference TRBV7-2 and TRBJ2-2, the complete variable domain is GAGVSQSPSNKVTEKGKDVELRCDPISGHTALYWYRQSLGQGLEFLIYFQGNSAPDKSGLPSDRFSAERTGGSVSTLTIQRTQQEDSAVYLCASSLTGARVGTGELFFGEGSRLTVL.